The clone carrying this TCR beta chain turned up a few times. Its specificity is not known. This specimen belongs to a study of T-cell reconstitution after alpha-beta-depleted transplantation in children. Study outcomes and limitations: The main origin of T-cell counts and diversity one year after transplant was newly produced T cells. Surviving recipient cells, namely T cells and thymic progenitors, were the source of high day-60 TCRbeta diversity in some patients. In patients about two months after transplant, alpha-beta T cells reportedly arose from several hundred expanded graft clones.

Preparation of the TCRbeta library involved a method that used unique molecular identifiers. TCRdb used MiXCR to reprocess the PCR reads, holding one entry per CDR3 protein. Of some 550,000 distinct CDR3 sequences in the sample, under 30% were seen once. The CDR3 runs 17 residues. From germline, CDR1 is SGHAT and CDR2 FQNNGV. Trimming stripped 0 bases from V and 4 bases from J, with 15 bases between. Material: PBMCs, mostly from graft donor cells, obtained 360 days after TCRalphabeta/CD19-depleted stem cell transplant. The TCR was taken from a boy under two years old who had a stem cell transplant for acute myeloid leukemia, so the T cells may come from the graft donor. The V and J genes are TRBV11-2 and TRBJ2-2; D is possibly TRBD2 (5 bases). For the CDR3, the DNA is TGTGCCAGCAGCTTAGAAATGGGAGCTGGGGTCACCGGGGAGCTGTTTTTT. This gives the protein CASSLEMGAGVTGELFF. Supplemented by reference TRBV11-2 and TRBJ2-2, the full variable domain reads EAGVAQSPRYKIIEKRQSVAFWCNPISGHATLYWYQQILGQGPKLLIQFQNNGVVDDSQLPKDRFSAERLKGVDSTLKIQPAKLEDSAVYLCASSLEMGAGVTGELFFGEGSRLTVL.